The 16 T cell receptor beta chains in this list originate from one sample, sequenced in a study of glioma-infiltrating T cells after dendritic cell vaccination. Measured with immunoSEQ multiplex PCR; TCRdb has only the in-frame clones, and not every one. Of around 100,000 clones listed, roughly 79% were seen once; the top ten hold less than 15%. The specimen was blood, collected before dendritic cell vaccination. The receptors stem from a human donor with glioblastoma.

The chain is built from TRBV7-2 and TRBJ1-5; D may be TRBD1 (6 bases). The V gene's germline CDR1 is SGHTA and CDR2 FQGNSA. CDR3 size: 16 residues. V lost 0 bases and J lost 3, with 12 bases in between. CDR3 nucleotides: TGTGCCAGCAGCTTAGCGCCCAACAGGGACAATCAGCCCCAGCATTTT. Translated, it gives CASSLAPNRDNQPQHF.

This chain uses TRBV10-3 with TRBJ2-2; D not resolved. Trimming shortened V by 3 bases and J by 4 bases, and 15 bases separated the two germline ends. CDR1 and CDR2 from the germline V gene are ENHRY and SYGVKD. The CDR3 loop spans 16 amino acids. The CDR3 sequence: CAISERYAGTTGELFF. For the CDR3, the DNA is TGTGCCATCAGTGAACGTTACGCAGGCACCACCGGGGAGCTGTTTTTT.

V usage is TRBV10-1 and J usage is TRBJ2-5; TRBD2 agrees at 8 bases. Per the germline V gene, CDR1 is WNHNN and CDR2 is SYGVQD (reference sequence). CDR3 length equals 14 residues. Trimming removed 3 bases from V and 5 bases from J; junction bases left unmatched: 5. In nucleotides, the CDR3 is TGCGCCAGCAGTGATGGACTAGCTGGGGAGACCCAGTACTTC. It translates to CASSDGLAGETQYF.

The V call is TRBV5-4, the J call TRBJ1-2; 9 bases line up with TRBD1. Germline loops: CDR1 SGHNT, CDR2 YYREEE (reference sequence). The CDR3 runs to 14 residues. The J segment lost 3 bases and the V segment lost 5 bases, leaving 5 bases of the junction unmatched. This CDR3 is CASRRTGVDYGYTF. For the CDR3, the DNA is TGTGCCAGCAGGAGGACAGGGGTCGACTATGGCTACACCTTC.

The rearrangement links TRBV27 to TRBJ1-5, with 7 bases fitting TRBD1. The germline CDR1 and CDR2 sequences are MNHEY and SMNVEV (reference sequence). The V segment lost 7 bases and the J segment 0 bases; nucleotides outside the gene matches: 6. CDR3 size: 15 residues. CDR3 loop: CASNRDSNSNQPQHF. CDR3 DNA sequence: TGTGCCAGCAACCGGGACAGCAATAGCAATCAGCCCCAGCATTTT.

The table lists this clone with a few counts. This rearrangement joins TRBV5-4 to TRBJ1-4; D may be TRBD1 (5 bases). The CDR3 sequence is 15 residues long. The V and J ends lost 0 bases and 8 bases respectively, with 14 bases between them. Germline V lookup: CDR1 SGHNT, CDR2 YYREEE (reference sequence). The CDR3 sequence: CASSLGTSSGEKLFF. The CDR3 bases are TGTGCCAGCAGCTTGGGGACAAGTTCTGGAGAAAAACTGTTTTTT. Drawing the rest from reference TRBV5-4 and TRBJ1-4, the complete variable domain is ETGVTQSPTHLIKTRGQQVTLRCSSQSGHNTVSWYQQALGQGPQFIFQYYREEENGRGNFPPRFSGLQFPNYSSELNVNALELDDSALYLCASSLGTSSGEKLFFGSGTQLSVL.

To note about this clone: The same CDR3 can be traced to other DNA sequences in this sample. The chain recombines TRBV6-1 with TRBJ2-7, with 7 bases fitting TRBD1. In germline, CDR1 is MNHNS, CDR2 SASEGT. There are 11 residues in the CDR3. V gave up 6 bases and J gave up 4 bases; unmatched junction bases: 0. The CDR3 loop is CASSRGYEQYF. The CDR3 bases are TGTGCCAGCAGCAGGGGGTACGAGCAGTACTTC.

The V call is TRBV7-9, the J call TRBJ1-1, with TRBD1 matching over 8 bases. Germline CDR1 is SEHNR and CDR2 is FQNEAQ (reference sequence). Trimming removed 3 bases from V and 10 bases from J; junction bases left unmatched: 10. This CDR3 comprises 14 residues. The CDR3, as DNA: TGTGCCAGCAGCTTTGACAGGGGAGGTTTGGGAGCTTTCTTT. Encoded protein: CASSFDRGGLGAFF.

This clone was observed a few times. This chain connects TRBV30 to TRBJ1-2; tentative D call: TRBD1 (6 bases). Trimming cost V 3 bases and J 2 bases, with 10 bases left between them. This CDR3 is built from 13 residues. CDR1 and CDR2 from the germline V gene are GTSNPN and SVGIG (reference sequence). The CDR3 sequence is CAWSPGQNYGYTF. CDR3 bases: TGTGCCTGGAGCCCCGGACAGAACTATGGCTACACCTTC.

This clone was found once. The J gene is TRBJ1-1, the V gene TRBV19; D is unresolved. CDR3 length: 13 residues. Germline values: CDR1 LNHDA, CDR2 SQIVND (reference sequence). With 7 bases removed from V and 2 bases from J, the gap between germline ends came to 11 bases. Here the CDR3 DNA reads TGTGCCAGTATCCGGAACAGCAACACTGAAGCTTTCTTT. Protein sequence: CASIRNSNTEAFF. The full variable domain, rest sourced from reference TRBV19 and TRBJ1-1, is DGGITQSPKYLFRKEGQNVTLSCEQNLNHDAMYWYRQDPGQGLRLIYYSQIVNDFQKGDIAEGYSVSREKKESFPLTVTSAQKNPTAFYLCASIRNSNTEAFFGQGTRLTVV.

The rearrangement joins TRBV27 to TRBJ2-7; possible D gene TRBD1, 5 bases. V shed 0 bases and J shed 1 base, with 7 bases lying between them. This CDR3 spans 14 amino acids. From germline, CDR1 is MNHEY and CDR2 SMNVEV (reference sequence). The CDR3 loop reads CASSLSPGSYEQYF. CDR3 bases: TGTGCCAGCAGTTTATCCCCAGGGTCCTACGAGCAGTACTTC.

The chain uses TRBV7-6 and TRBJ2-5; D is perhaps TRBD1 (5 bases). The assigned J gene may be wrong: the sequence end matches TRBJ2-7 better. The germline CDR1 and CDR2 sequences are SGHVS and FNYEAQ. The CDR3 extends over 15 amino acids. CDR3 sequence: CASSLASQTGYEQYF. CDR3 nucleotide sequence: TGTGCCAGCAGCTTAGCGAGTCAAACAGGCTACGAGCAGTACTTC.

Only one count was recorded for this clone. The chain carries TRBV7-2 and TRBJ2-1; the match to TRBD2 covers 7 bases. Germline assignment: CDR1 SGHTA and CDR2 FQGNSA. V lost 0 bases to trimming and J lost 2 bases; unmatched junction nucleotides: 1. This CDR3 comprises 15 residues. The CDR3 nucleotides read TGTGCCAGCAGCTTAGCGGCGGGGGCCTACAATGAGCAGTTCTTC. Protein: CASSLAAGAYNEQFF.

The chain carries TRBV28 and TRBJ1-2, with D possibly being TRBD1 (6 bases). CDR1 is MDHEN and CDR2 is SYDVKM in the germline V gene. V was trimmed by 5 bases and J by 5 bases, leaving 18 bases between them. The CDR3 has 15 residues. The CDR3, as DNA: TGTGCCAGCAGTCCCGGCGGGGGCAGAATTTATGGCTACACCTTC. Its translation is CASSPGGGRIYGYTF.

This chain connects TRBV9 to TRBJ1-2, with a possible D match to TRBD1 (5 bases). CDR1 is SGDLS and CDR2 is YYNGEE in the germline V gene. The V end lost 0 bases, the J end lost 6 bases, and 9 bases lay between the germline ends. The CDR3 runs to 13 residues. CDR3 sequence: CASSVVARDGYTF. The CDR3 nucleotides read TGTGCCAGCAGCGTAGTGGCCAGGGATGGCTACACCTTC.

This rearrangement joins TRBV10-1 to TRBJ2-5; no definite D call. The J call may be faulty, since TRBJ2-7 better matches the DNA end. The CDR3 has 12 residues. Germline V CDR1 and CDR2: WNHNN, SYGVQD (reference sequence). CDR3 in DNA: TGCGCCAGCAGTGACAACTCCTACGAGCAGTACTTC. It translates to CASSDNSYEQYF.